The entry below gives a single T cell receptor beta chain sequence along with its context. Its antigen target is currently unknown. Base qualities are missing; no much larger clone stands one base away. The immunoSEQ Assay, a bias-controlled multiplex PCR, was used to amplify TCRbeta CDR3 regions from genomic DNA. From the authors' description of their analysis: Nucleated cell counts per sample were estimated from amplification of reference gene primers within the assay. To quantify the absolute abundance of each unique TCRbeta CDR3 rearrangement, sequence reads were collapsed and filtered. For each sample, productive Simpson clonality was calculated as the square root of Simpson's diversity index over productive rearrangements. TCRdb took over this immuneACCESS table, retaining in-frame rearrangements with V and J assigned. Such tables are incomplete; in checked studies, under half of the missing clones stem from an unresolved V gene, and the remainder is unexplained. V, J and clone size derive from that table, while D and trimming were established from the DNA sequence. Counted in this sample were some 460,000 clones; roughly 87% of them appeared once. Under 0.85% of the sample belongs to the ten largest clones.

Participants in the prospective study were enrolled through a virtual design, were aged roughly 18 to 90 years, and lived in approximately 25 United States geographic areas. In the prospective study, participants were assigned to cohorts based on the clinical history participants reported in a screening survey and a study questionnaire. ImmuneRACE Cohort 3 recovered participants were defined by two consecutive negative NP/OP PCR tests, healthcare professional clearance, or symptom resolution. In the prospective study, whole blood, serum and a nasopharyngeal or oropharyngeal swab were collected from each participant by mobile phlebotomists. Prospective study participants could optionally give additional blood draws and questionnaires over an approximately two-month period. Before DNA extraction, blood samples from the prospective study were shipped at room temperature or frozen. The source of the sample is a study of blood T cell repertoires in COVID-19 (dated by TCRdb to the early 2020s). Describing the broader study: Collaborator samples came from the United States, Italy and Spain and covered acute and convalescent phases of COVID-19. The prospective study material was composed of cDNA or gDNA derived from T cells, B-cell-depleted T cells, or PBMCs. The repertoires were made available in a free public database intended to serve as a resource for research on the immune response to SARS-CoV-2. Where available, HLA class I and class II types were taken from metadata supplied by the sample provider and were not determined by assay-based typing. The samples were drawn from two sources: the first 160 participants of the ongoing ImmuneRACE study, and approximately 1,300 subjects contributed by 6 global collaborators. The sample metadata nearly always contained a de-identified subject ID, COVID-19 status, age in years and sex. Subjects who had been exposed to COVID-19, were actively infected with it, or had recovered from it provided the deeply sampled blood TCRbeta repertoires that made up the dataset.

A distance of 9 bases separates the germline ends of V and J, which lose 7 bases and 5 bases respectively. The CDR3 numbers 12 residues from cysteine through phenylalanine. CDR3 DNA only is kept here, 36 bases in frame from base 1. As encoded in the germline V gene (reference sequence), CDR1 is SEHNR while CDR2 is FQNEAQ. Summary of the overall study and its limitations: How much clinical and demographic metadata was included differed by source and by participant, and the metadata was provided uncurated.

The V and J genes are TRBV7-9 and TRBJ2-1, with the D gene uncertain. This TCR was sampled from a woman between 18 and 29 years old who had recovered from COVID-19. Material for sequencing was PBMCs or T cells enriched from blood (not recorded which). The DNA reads TGTGCCAGCACCGGGCCCCACAATGAGCAGTTCTTC. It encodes CASTGPHNEQFF.